The source of this T cell receptor (beta chain) is a study of early T cells in non-severe SARS-CoV-2 infection. About the study: Alpha and beta chains were unpaired, from unsorted whole-blood bulk RNA. Study-wide findings and caveats: In VDJdb matching, anti-spike CD8 responses were favored while private and CD4 specificities went missing.

This CDR3 region has 15 residues. The germline CDR1 and CDR2 sequences are SGHAT and FQNNGV. After removal of 5 bases from V and 6 bases from J, the junction contained 9 bases not matched to a gene. In regard to this clonotype: Antigen specificity is unknown.

As part of library construction, unique molecular identifiers were attached to individual cDNA molecules. Using its own MiXCR run on the 5' RACE reads, TCRdb lists one record per CDR3 protein. Of about 55,000 distinct CDR3 sequences listed, 14% to 15% are singletons. Sequenced material: whole blood, taken at baseline. The receptor's source is an adult who was a healthcare worker with PCR-confirmed SARS-CoV-2 infection or an uninfected control (not recorded which). The J gene is TRBJ2-1, the V gene TRBV11-2; 8 nucleotides align to TRBD2. The CDR3: CASSTQRTSSNEQFF. DNA of the CDR3: TGTGCCAGCAGCACACAACGGACTAGCTCCAATGAGCAGTTCTTC.